The TCR beta chain described here comes from a study of blood T cell repertoires in COVID-19. This table comes from immunoSEQ multiplex PCR, and its TCRdb copy is limited to in-frame clones, with some not included. The sample contains tens of thousands of clones, 75% to 95% of which appear only once. Germline CDR1 and CDR2: PRHDT and FYEKMQ (reference sequence). V dropped 0 bases and J dropped 2 bases, with 7 bases sitting between them. CDR3 length equals 14 residues. V and J are TRBV13 and TRBJ1-2; D not certain. The sample consisted of peripheral blood. This receptor was obtained from a human donor with active COVID-19. The donor label of this sample is uncertain. CDR3 loop: CASSLGSVNYGYTF. In nucleotides, the CDR3 is TGTGCCAGCAGCTTAGGTTCGGTCAACTATGGCTACACCTTC. The entire variable domain, with the rest obtained from reference TRBV13 and TRBJ1-2, is as follows: AAGVIQSPRHLIKEKRETATLKCYPIPRHDTVYWYQQGPGQDPQFLISFYEKMQSDKGSIPDRFSAQQFSDYHSELNMSSLELGDSALYFCASSLGSVNYGYTFGSGTRLTVV.